The clone carrying this TCR beta chain occurred many times. Breast cancer patients provided tissue from their axillary draining lymph nodes. TCRdb re-derived calls from the multiplex PCR reads in MiXCR, one entry per CDR3 protein. This table holds 180,000 or so distinct CDR3 sequences, around 29% found once. The data belong to a study of breast tumors, draining lymph nodes, adjacent tissues. This CDR3 contains 15 residues. Germline V lookup: CDR1 SQVTM, CDR2 ANQGSEA. Trimming cost V 2 bases and J 6 bases, with 16 bases left between them. Sequenced sample: axillary lymph node tissue. The rearrangement links TRBV29-1 to TRBJ2-2; D unclear. The receptor was derived from a female donor with breast cancer. Some clones in this sample may be carry-over from other donors' samples. The CDR3 nucleotides are TGCAGCGTTGAAAGGGCTTACGGACGGGCCGGGGAGCTGTTTTTT. It specifies CSVERAYGRAGELFF.